The 28 T cell receptor beta chains presented below share a single source sample, sequenced in a study of T-cell reconstitution after alpha-beta-depleted transplantation in children. Unique molecular identifiers were used in preparing the TCRbeta library. A single record per CDR3 protein comes from TCRdb applying MiXCR to the PCR reads. Here the sample spans a few hundred thousand distinct CDR3 sequences, 15% to 20% being singletons. The sample was PBMCs, mostly from graft donor cells, taken 360 days after TCRalphabeta/CD19-depleted stem cell transplant. These receptors all come from a boy younger than two who had a stem cell transplant for Wiskott-Aldrich syndrome, so the T cells may come from the graft donor.

This clonotype was detected only a few times. The rearrangement links TRBV12-3 or TRBV12-4 to TRBJ2-7; D gene unclear. V lost 4 bases to trimming and J lost 2 bases, with 9 bases between them. The CDR3 loop spans 13 amino acids. Here the CDR3 reads CASSWQAPYEQYF. The DNA for the CDR3 is TGTGCCAGCAGTTGGCAGGCTCCCTACGAGCAGTACTTC.

This clonotype appeared a few times. The gene calls are TRBV18 and TRBJ2-7, with a possible D match to TRBD1 (6 bases). The V end was cut by 2 bases, the J end by 7 bases, with 9 bases between. Per the germline V gene, CDR1 is KGHSH and CDR2 is LQKENI. The CDR3 loop spans 12 amino acids. This CDR3 reads CASSPGQTEQYF. CDR3 in DNA: TGTGCCAGCTCACCAGGACAGACAGAGCAGTACTTC.

This clonotype has ten or more counts. This chain connects TRBV12-3 or TRBV12-4 to TRBJ2-5; 12 nucleotides agree with TRBD2. V was pared by 4 bases and J by 4 bases, with 7 bases of the junction left unmatched. The CDR3 totals 16 residues. The DNA for the CDR3 is TGTGCCAGCAGTTCCTCACTAGCGGGAGGTTCAGAGACCCAGTACTTC. Its protein product is CASSSSLAGGSETQYF.

This clonotype showed up many times. The CDR3 bases are TGTGCCAGCAGCCCCCTTACTAGCGGGGGTGGAGATACGCAGTATTTT. It translates to CASSPLTSGGGDTQYF. V and J are TRBV3-1 and TRBJ2-3, with 11 nucleotides matching TRBD2. Germline lookup yields CDR1 LGHDT and CDR2 YNNKEL (reference sequence). The CDR3 contains 16 residues. J was trimmed by 5 bases and V by 4 bases; bases with no gene match: 8.

There are a few counts of this clonotype. The CDR3: CASSLAGRNTEAFF. The CDR3 nucleotides read TGTGCCAGCAGCTTAGCTGGCAGAAACACTGAAGCTTTCTTT. The V and J genes are TRBV7-8 and TRBJ1-1; D is ambiguous. CDR1 and CDR2 (germline): SGHVS, FQNEAQ. V lost 0 bases to trimming and J lost 2 bases, with 7 bases between them. The CDR3 sequence is 14 residues long.

This clonotype has more than one count but fewer than ten. The V and J genes are TRBV5-1 and TRBJ2-2, with 9 bases matching TRBD2. The CDR3 totals 14 residues. V dropped 4 bases and J dropped 4; count of bases not matched to a gene: 2. Per the germline V gene, CDR1 is SGHRS and CDR2 is YFSETQ. CDR3 in DNA: TGCGCCAGCAGCCTAGCGGGAACCACCGGGGAGCTGTTTTTT. It is translated as CASSLAGTTGELFF.

This clonotype was found a few times. CDR3 amino acids: CASSPRDEQYF. In DNA form, the CDR3 reads TGTGCCAGCAGCCCACGAGACGAGCAGTACTTC. The chain carries TRBV12-3 or TRBV12-4 and TRBJ2-7; the D is unclear. Trimming pared 6 bases from V and 5 bases from J, leaving 8 bases between. The CDR3 contains 11 residues.

A few counts support this clonotype. The chain is built from TRBV19 and TRBJ1-5; D gene uncertain. This CDR3 region has 15 residues. V was cut by 4 bases and J by 3 bases, with 13 bases left in between. Germline lookup yields CDR1 LNHDA and CDR2 SQIVND (reference sequence). As DNA, the CDR3 is TGTGCCAGTAGTACCGGGCGGCAGCTCAATCAGCCCCAGCATTTT. It is translated as CASSTGRQLNQPQHF.

This clonotype was seen only a few times. The chain carries TRBV20-1 and TRBJ2-3; 11 nucleotides line up with TRBD2. With 5 bases clipped from V and 0 bases from J, the junction kept 10 bases outside the gene matches. The CDR3 is 17 residues long. CDR1 and CDR2 from the germline V gene are DFQATT and SNEGSKA (reference sequence). CDR3 nucleotide sequence: TGCAGTGCTGGGGGCGTAGCGGGGGGGGCTAGCACAGATACGCAGTATTTT. Its protein product is CSAGGVAGGASTDTQYF.

The chain joins TRBV5-5 to TRBJ2-5, with 8 bases aligning to TRBD1. This CDR3 contains 14 residues. CDR1 is SGHKS, CDR2 YYEKEE, per germline (reference sequence). V was pared by 3 bases and J by 1 base, with 2 bases of the junction left unmatched. The CDR3 loop is CASSSTGVQETQYF. CDR3 coding DNA: TGTGCCAGCAGCTCGACAGGGGTCCAAGAGACCCAGTACTTC.

This clonotype came up a few times. The CDR3 nucleotides read TGCGCCAGCAGCTTGGGGCTAGCGGGGACCTCCTACAATGAGCAGTTCTTC. This translates into CASSLGLAGTSYNEQFF. The chain combines TRBV5-1 with TRBJ2-1; 9 positions agree with TRBD2. The CDR3 is 17 amino acids. CDR1 is SGHRS and CDR2 is YFSETQ in the germline V gene. The V and J ends lost 0 bases and 0 bases, in that order; junction bases with no gene match: 4.

CDR3 amino acids: CASSSAQISYNEQFF. CDR3 nucleotides: TGCGCCAGCAGCTCAGCTCAGATCTCCTACAATGAGCAGTTCTTC. The chain couples TRBV5-1 to TRBJ2-1, with no clear D. Trimming took off 3 bases at V and 0 bases at J, with 10 bases between the two ends. CDR1 and CDR2 from the germline V gene are SGHRS and YFSETQ. This CDR3 is 15 amino acids long.

This clonotype has more than one count but fewer than ten. The gene calls are TRBV20-1 and TRBJ2-3, with a weak D call TRBD2 (6 bases). This CDR3 contains 13 residues. Trimming stripped 5 bases from V and 4 bases from J, with 13 bases between. Germline CDR1 is DFQATT and CDR2 is SNEGSKA (reference sequence). The CDR3 sequence is CSALRLVSDTQYF. The CDR3 DNA sequence: TGCAGTGCTCTTAGACTAGTATCAGATACGCAGTATTTT.

On this clonotype itself: A read error may produce the germline difference seen at one junction end. The chain has TRBV28 and TRBJ2-6; possibly TRBD2 for D (7 bases). The CDR3 runs to 16 residues. Germline V gene data show CDR1 as MDHEN and CDR2 as SYDVKM. DNA for the CDR3: TGTGCCAGCAACCCGGGGGGCGAAACTGGGGCCAACGCCCTGACTTTC. Its protein product is CASNPGGETGANALTF.

The chain links TRBV9 to TRBJ2-1; D may be TRBD1 or TRBD2 (6 bases each). This CDR3 comprises 13 residues. From germline, CDR1 is SGDLS and CDR2 YYNGEE. V was shortened by 10 bases and J by 5 bases, with 16 bases between the two germline ends. This chain's CDR3 is CAYLPGDNNEQFF. The DNA for the CDR3 is TGTGCCTATCTACCGGGGGACAACAATGAGCAGTTCTTC.

V is TRBV5-4 and J is TRBJ2-5; D perhaps matches TRBD2 (6 bases). In germline, CDR1 is SGHNT, CDR2 YYREEE (reference sequence). V lost 0 bases and J 1 base, leaving 13 bases between the germline ends. The CDR3 is made up of 16 amino acids. CDR3 in DNA: TGTGCCAGCAGCTTGGGTGGGGGGAGGTTCCAAGAGACCCAGTACTTC. Its translation is CASSLGGGRFQETQYF.

A few counts support this clonotype. The CDR3 is CASSLASGTWNEQYF. The CDR3 nucleotides read TGTGCCAGCAGCTTAGCCTCCGGGACATGGAACGAGCAGTACTTC. This rearrangement joins TRBV7-9 to TRBJ2-7, with D possibly TRBD1 on 6 matching bases. This CDR3 is built from 15 residues. Looked up from germline, CDR1 is SEHNR and CDR2 is FQNEAQ (reference sequence). Between the trimmed V and J ends, which lost 0 bases and 5 bases, there was a span of 14 bases.

The chain carries TRBV12-3 or TRBV12-4 and TRBJ2-1, with D possibly matching TRBD2 (6 bases). This CDR3 has 16 amino acids. V lost 6 bases to trimming and J lost 0 bases, with 15 bases between them. In nucleotides, the CDR3 is TGTGCCAGCAGACTCGCGGGAATCCCCTCCTACAATGAGCAGTTCTTC. Protein product: CASRLAGIPSYNEQFF.

V usage is TRBV2 and J usage is TRBJ1-1, with a tentative D call TRBD1 (5 bases). Germline-derived CDR1 and CDR2 are SNHLY and FYNNEI. Trimming cost V 4 bases and J 3 bases, with 15 bases left between them. This CDR3 comprises 15 residues. CDR3 in DNA: TGTGCCAGCAGTGGGGACCCAGGAGGCGACACTGAAGCTTTCTTT. This translates into CASSGDPGGDTEAFF.

Only a few counts were recorded for this clonotype. The chain links TRBV6-2 or TRBV6-3 to TRBJ2-2; 13 nucleotides align to TRBD2. V was clipped by 2 bases and J by 4 bases; unmatched bases: 7. The CDR3 runs 18 residues. Germline V gene sequence: CDR1 MNHEY, CDR2 SVGEGT. The CDR3 spells CASSYGELAGGATGELFF. In nucleotides, the CDR3 is TGTGCCAGCAGTTACGGAGAACTAGCGGGAGGGGCCACCGGGGAGCTGTTTTTT.

This clonotype was seen a handful of times. This sequence joins TRBV5-1 and TRBJ2-7; D might be TRBD1 or TRBD2, each matching 7 bases. Germline lookup yields CDR1 SGHRS and CDR2 YFSETQ. This CDR3 has 19 residues. With 0 bases removed from V and 0 bases from J, the gap between germline ends came to 22 bases. CDR3 sequence (DNA): TGCGCCAGCAGCTTGGGTCAGGGGGTATGGCTAGCGGACTCCTACGAGCAGTACTTC. Translation: CASSLGQGVWLADSYEQYF.

The chain employs TRBV5-1 and TRBJ2-1; 8 nucleotides align to TRBD1. J gave up 5 bases and V 6 bases, and 7 bases lay outside the gene matches. CDR1 and CDR2 from the germline V gene are SGHRS and YFSETQ. This CDR3 region has 14 residues. This chain's CDR3 is CASMKQGVNNEQFF. For the CDR3, the DNA is TGCGCCAGCATGAAACAGGGGGTCAACAATGAGCAGTTCTTC. Using reference TRBV5-1 and TRBJ2-1 for the parts outside the CDR3, the full variable domain is KAGVTQTPRYLIKTRGQQVTLSCSPISGHRSVSWYQQTPGQGLQFLFEYFSETQRNKGNFPGRFSGRQFSNSRSEMNVSTLELGDSALYLCASMKQGVNNEQFFGPGTRLTVL.

The rearrangement links TRBV6-5 to TRBJ2-5, with 8 bases matching TRBD1. The length of the CDR3 is 15 residues. Trimming at V came to 3 bases and at J to 2 bases, leaving 5 bases not matched to a gene. Germline assignment: CDR1 MNHEY and CDR2 SVGAGI. CDR3: CASSYVQGGQETQYF. The CDR3 nucleotides read TGTGCCAGCAGTTATGTACAGGGGGGACAAGAGACCCAGTACTTC.

This sequence joins TRBV24-1 and TRBJ2-1; 9 positions agree with TRBD1. The CDR3 is made up of 16 amino acids. Losses at the gene ends were 9 bases for V and 5 bases for J; bases not matched to a gene: 13. The germline gives CDR1 KGHDR, CDR2 SFDVKD. The DNA of the CDR3 is TGTGCCACCGGCGGAGCACAGGGGGCAAAAGACAATGAGCAGTTCTTC. As protein: CATGGAQGAKDNEQFF.

This clonotype was counted between two and nine times. V gene TRBV2 combines with J gene TRBJ1-2, with D unclear. Trimming took off 10 bases at V and 6 bases at J, with 15 bases between the two ends. CDR3 size: 12 residues. Germline assignment: CDR1 SNHLY and CDR2 FYNNEI. CDR3 bases: TGTGCCACCGAGATGTCCCGAAATGGCTACACCTTC. Translated, it gives CATEMSRNGYTF.

Many counts were recorded for this clonotype. The V call is TRBV12-3 or TRBV12-4, the J call TRBJ1-1; D is unresolved. CDR3 size: 12 residues. The V and J ends lost 3 bases and 7 bases respectively, with 9 bases between them. In DNA, the CDR3 is TGTGCCAGCAGTTTTTTTACTGATGAAGCTTTCTTT. Amino acid sequence: CASSFFTDEAFF.

The V call is TRBV6-2 or TRBV6-3, the J call TRBJ2-6; D call uncertain. This CDR3 is built from 13 residues. Trimming shortened V by 7 bases and J by 2 bases, and 6 bases separated the two germline ends. Per the germline V gene, CDR1 is MNHEY and CDR2 is SVGEGT. The CDR3 loop is CASTKAGANVLTF. In nucleotides, the CDR3 is TGTGCCAGCACCAAGGCTGGGGCCAACGTCCTGACTTTC.

The rearrangement links TRBV10-3 to TRBJ1-2; D gene ambiguous. The CDR3 spans 13 residues. Per the germline V gene, CDR1 is ENHRY and CDR2 is SYGVKD. V lost 4 bases to trimming and J lost 7 bases, with 13 bases between them. CDR3 sequence: CAISVFGLPGYTF. DNA of the CDR3: TGTGCCATCAGTGTCTTCGGACTACCTGGCTACACCTTC.